A single sample gave rise to the 8 T cell receptor beta chains below, sequenced in a study of blood T cell repertoires in COVID-19. Assay used: immunoSEQ multiplex PCR; TCRdb lists only in-frame clones, some missing. The sample shows under 70,000 clones, 88% of them seen only once. Sequenced: peripheral blood. All receptors derive from a woman aged 60-75 years with COVID-19, enrolled during active disease.

V gene TRBV5-1 combines with J gene TRBJ2-7; no definite D call. The CDR3 totals 14 residues. The germline V and J ends were trimmed by 6 bases and 5 bases, with 18 bases remaining between them. The germline V gene encodes CDR1 SGHRS and CDR2 YFSETQ. The CDR3 region has the DNA TGCGCCAGCAACAATCGCGGTCCCTACGACGAGCAGTACTTC. Translation: CASNNRGPYDEQYF.

In its sample, this clone was seen once. At one of its ends the junction is not consistent with the germline gene, which may arise from a read error. The V call is TRBV12-3 or TRBV12-4, the J call TRBJ1-2, with D hard to call. The CDR3 covers 11 residues. The CDR3 nucleotides read TGTGCCAGCAGGATCAACTACGGCTACACCTTC. This sequence encodes CASRINYGYTF.

This sequence joins TRBV27 and TRBJ2-3, with 11 bases aligning to TRBD1. The CDR3 sequence is 15 residues long. The ends lost 3 bases at V and 4 bases at J; junction bases unmatched: 3. The germline CDR1 and CDR2 sequences are MNHEY and SMNVEV (reference sequence). CDR3 bases: TGTGCCAGCAGTTTCACGGGACAGGGGGCAGATACGCAGTATTTT. Protein product: CASSFTGQGADTQYF.

The chain couples TRBV7-6 to TRBJ1-5, with a weak D call TRBD1 (5 bases). The germline V gene has CDR1 SGHVS and CDR2 FNYEAQ. Trimming cost V 5 bases and J 9 bases, with 17 bases left between them. The CDR3 extends over 14 amino acids. CDR3 in amino acids: CASSRDGSGGPQHF. The DNA for the CDR3 is TGTGCCAGCAGCCGGGACGGGTCGGGGGGGCCCCAGCATTTT.

The V gene is TRBV7-9, the J gene TRBJ2-1; 11 nucleotides agree with TRBD2. The V and J ends lost 0 bases and 6 bases, in that order; junction bases with no gene match: 7. The CDR3 is 17 amino acids. CDR1 and CDR2 from the germline V gene are SEHNR and FQNEAQ (reference sequence). CDR3 residues: CASSLALLAGGSNEQFF. The CDR3 nucleotides read TGTGCCAGCAGCTTAGCCCTTCTAGCGGGGGGTAGCAATGAGCAGTTCTTC.

The V call is TRBV12-3 or TRBV12-4, the J call TRBJ1-1; D ambiguous. With 5 bases removed from V and 5 bases from J, the gap between germline ends came to 6 bases. The CDR3 consists of 11 residues. The CDR3 region is CASSPLTEAFF. DNA for the CDR3: TGTGCCAGCAGTCCCCTAACTGAAGCTTTCTTT.

The table lists this clone with a count of one. The chain joins TRBV6-4 to TRBJ2-3; the match to TRBD2 covers 11 bases. J gave up 1 base and V 4 bases, and 7 bases lay outside the gene matches. The CDR3 is 17 residues long. Looked up from germline, CDR1 is MRHNA and CDR2 is SNTAGT. CDR3 region: CASSAPFSGGGTDTQYF. The DNA of the CDR3 is TGTGCCAGCAGTGCACCTTTTAGCGGGGGGGGCACAGATACGCAGTATTTT.

This clone was seen more than once but under ten times. V usage is TRBV2 and J usage is TRBJ1-1; no firm D call. V lost 3 bases and J lost 8, with 13 bases in between. CDR1 is SNHLY and CDR2 is FYNNEI in the germline V gene. This CDR3 has 13 residues. This chain's CDR3 is CASSDNADQEAFF. The DNA for the CDR3 is TGTGCCAGCAGTGATAACGCAGATCAGGAAGCTTTCTTT.